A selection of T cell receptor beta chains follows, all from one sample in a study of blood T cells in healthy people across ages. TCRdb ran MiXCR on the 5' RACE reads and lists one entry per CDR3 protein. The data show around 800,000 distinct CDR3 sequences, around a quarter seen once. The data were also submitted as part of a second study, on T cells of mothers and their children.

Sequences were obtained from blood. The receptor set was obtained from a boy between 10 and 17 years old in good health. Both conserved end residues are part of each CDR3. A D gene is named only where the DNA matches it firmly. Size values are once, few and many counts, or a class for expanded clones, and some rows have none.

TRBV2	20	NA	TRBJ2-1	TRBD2	CASRPVLAGGHRVRIDEQFF	TGTGCCAGCAGGCCCGTCTTAGCGGGGGGGCATCGGGTGAGAATTGATGAGCAGTTCTTC
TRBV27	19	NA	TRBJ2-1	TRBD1	CASSFQARTGQRSYNEQFF	TGTGCCAGCAGTTTTCAAGCCCGGACAGGCCAGCGCTCCTACAATGAGCAGTTCTTC
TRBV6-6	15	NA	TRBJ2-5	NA	CASSYSRGYQETQYF	TGTGCCAGCAGTTACTCGAGGGGATATCAAGAGACCCAGTACTTC
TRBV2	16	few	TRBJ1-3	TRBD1	CASRADREGSRDTIYF	TGTGCCAGCAGAGCCGACAGGGAGGGCAGTCGAGACACCATATATTTT
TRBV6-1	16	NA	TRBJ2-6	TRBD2	CATLGGPYSGANVLTF	TGTGCCACCTTGGGAGGGCCTTACTCTGGGGCCAACGTCCTGACTTTC
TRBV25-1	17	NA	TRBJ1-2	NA	CASSESQRGGQDYGYTF	TGTGCCAGCAGTGAATCCCAGCGGGGGGGCCAGGACTATGGCTACACCTTC
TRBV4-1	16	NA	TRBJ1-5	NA	CASTLRTGVNNQPQHF	TGCGCCAGCACCCTCAGGACGGGGGTCAACAATCAGCCCCAGCATTTT
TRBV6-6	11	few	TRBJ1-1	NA	CASRPGSEAFF	TGTGCCAGCCGCCCGGGAAGTGAAGCTTTCTTT
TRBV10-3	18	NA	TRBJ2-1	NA	CAINAGPYEGGPYNEQFF	TGTGCCATCAACGCCGGGCCCTACGAGGGGGGGCCCTACAATGAGCAGTTCTTC
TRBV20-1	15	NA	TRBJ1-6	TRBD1	CSVQGGGFNNSPLHF	TGCAGTGTTCAGGGGGGAGGGTTCAATAATTCACCCCTCCACTTT
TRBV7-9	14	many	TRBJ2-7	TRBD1	CASSPGTGIYEQYF	TGTGCCAGCAGTCCCGGGACAGGGATCTACGAGCAGTACTTC
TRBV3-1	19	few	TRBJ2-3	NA	CASSHGGSGGRPSTDTQYF	TGTGCCAGCAGCCATGGGGGATCCGGGGGGCGTCCCTCCACAGATACGCAGTATTTT
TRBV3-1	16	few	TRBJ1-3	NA	CASSQDPTGRRNTIYF	TGTGCCAGCAGCCAAGACCCGACAGGTCGGCGAAACACCATATATTTT
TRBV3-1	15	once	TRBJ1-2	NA	CASSQAGQTSYGYTF	TGTGCCAGCAGCCAGGCCGGCCAGACGAGCTATGGCTACACCTTC
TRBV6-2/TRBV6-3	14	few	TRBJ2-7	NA	CASSSSRRGWEQYF	TGTGCCAGCAGTTCGTCGAGGAGGGGCTGGGAGCAGTACTTC
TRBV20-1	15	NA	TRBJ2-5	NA	CSARVTGAPQETQYF	TGCAGTGCTAGAGTAACCGGGGCGCCACAGGAGACCCAGTACTTC
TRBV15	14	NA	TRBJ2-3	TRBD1	CATSTDRGADTQYF	TGTGCCACCAGCACGGACAGGGGGGCAGATACGCAGTATTTT
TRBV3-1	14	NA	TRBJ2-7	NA	CASSQGDLPYEQYF	TGTGCCAGCAGCCAAGGGGACTTGCCCTACGAGCAGTACTTC
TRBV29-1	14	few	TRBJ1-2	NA	CSVEDHPGRGGYTF	TGCAGCGTTGAAGATCATCCAGGGAGGGGAGGCTACACCTTC
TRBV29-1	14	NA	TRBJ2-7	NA	CSVGSGKAGYEQYF	TGCAGCGTTGGGTCAGGGAAGGCGGGCTACGAGCAGTACTTC
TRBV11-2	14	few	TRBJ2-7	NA	CASSVRVGGYEQYF	TGTGCCAGCAGCGTCAGGGTAGGGGGATACGAGCAGTACTTC
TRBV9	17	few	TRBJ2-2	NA	CASSPRGALMDTGELFF	TGTGCCAGCAGCCCCCGGGGGGCGTTGATGGACACCGGGGAGCTGTTTTTT